A selection of T cell receptor beta chains follows, all from one sample in a study of T-cell reconstitution after alpha-beta-depleted transplantation in children. TCRdb used MiXCR to reprocess the PCR reads, holding one entry per CDR3 protein. The sample shows 500,000 to 600,000 distinct CDR3 sequences, approximately 16% of them seen only once. This specimen was PBMCs from the stem cell graft donor, taken from the stem cell graft. These receptors were taken from a human donor who donated a stem cell graft to a child with acute lymphoblastic leukemia. Each CDR3 is given without its conserved first and last residue. A D gene is named only where the DNA matches it firmly.

v_call,d_call,cdr3_aa
TRBV20-1,-,SARDPGAGNTIY
TRBV29-1,-,SVRRDFGGYNEQF
TRBV27,TRBD1,ASSLLGQSHEQY
TRBV7-9,-,ASSLGPDEQY
TRBV7-9,TRBD1,ASTSAGGAYNEQF
TRBV19,TRBD2,ASSIVASGLGELF
TRBV9,-,ASSVVNTEAF
TRBV13,-,ASSQDGLTGELF
TRBV18,-,ASSPLRADTEAF
TRBV14,TRBD2,ASSQKRERGDTQY
TRBV6-1,TRBD1,ASRKTGVGYEQY
TRBV9,TRBD2,ASSVELAGDTDTQY
TRBV10-2,TRBD1,ASRRDRAKKEKLF
TRBV12-3/TRBV12-4,-,ASSEAGLGYT
TRBV20-1,TRBD2,SAPGLAGGDEQF
TRBV7-6,-,ASSLVPAVGETQY
TRBV5-1,-,ASSLGRTNTEAF
TRBV5-5,-,ASSLTRAYEDT
TRBV7-9,-,ASSSERLTDTQY
TRBV7-8,TRBD2,ASSPLAGVYNEQF
TRBV20-1,-,SASAGGNTEAF
TRBV30,TRBD2,AWRLAGPTYNEQF
TRBV27,TRBD1,ASSFSGGAQPQH
TRBV15,TRBD1,ATSRGDRGKTEAF
TRBV9,TRBD1,ASSVVGQANTEAF
TRBV4-1,TRBD1,ASSQGLRDRGLSVDYGYT
TRBV15,TRBD1,ATSRGTQGGNTIY
TRBV4-1,TRBD2,ASSQSTGTSVYEQY
TRBV12-3/TRBV12-4,-,ASSFRGTEAF
TRBV6-5,-,ASSYSSRAETQY
TRBV29-1,-,SVAREVDTEAF
TRBV6-1,-,ASSATRGPNTEAF
TRBV20-1,-,SAEGEDYTEAF
TRBV12-3/TRBV12-4,-,ASSLAVVGNGYT
TRBV5-6,-,ASSLVPGDYGYT